The 6 T cell receptor beta chains below all came from one sample that was sequenced in a study of cytomegalovirus exposure and HLA in healthy donors (dated by TCRdb to about 2017). The method behind the library was the immunoSEQ multiplex PCR assay. For the multiplex PCR, a mixture combining 60 forward primers for TCR Vbeta segments and 13 reverse primers for TCR Jbeta segments was used. TCRdb carries this immuneACCESS record with in-frame sequences only. Its versions omit some clonotypes, under half of them owing to an unresolved V gene in the studies checked, with the rest unexplained. Recorded for this sample are some 200,000 clones; under 70% of them occurred a single time. The top ten clonotypes cover 2.6% of the sample. The sample taken for sequencing was PBMCs. These receptors originate from a man aged 35 to 55 in good health and CMV-seropositive.

This chain connects TRBV4-1 to TRBJ2-5; TRBD2 matches 9 bases. This CDR3 region has 16 residues. Trimming cost V 2 bases and J 2 bases; bases outside gene matches: 6. The germline CDR1 and CDR2 sequences are MGHRA and YSYEKL. CDR3 amino acids: CASSQILAGRQETQYF. Here the CDR3 DNA reads TGCGCCAGCAGCCAAATCCTAGCGGGGAGGCAAGAGACCCAGTACTTC.

The count of this clone is one. The gene calls are TRBV4-2 and TRBJ2-3; 9 bases align to TRBD1. The germline V gene has CDR1 LGHNA and CDR2 YNFKEQ. J gave up 4 bases and V 4 bases, and 6 bases lay outside the gene matches. The CDR3 runs to 15 residues. The CDR3 DNA is TGTGCCAGCAGCCCGGGACAGGGTTACGCAGATACGCAGTATTTT. Its translation: CASSPGQGYADTQYF.

CDR3 in DNA: TGTGCCAGCAGGGGAACAGGGGGGATCTACGAGCAGTACTTC. It translates to CASRGTGGIYEQYF. This chain connects TRBV6-1 to TRBJ2-7; 8 bases line up with TRBD1. Germline CDR1 and CDR2: MNHNS and SASEGT. This CDR3 spans 14 amino acids. The ends lost 6 bases at V and 3 bases at J; junction bases unmatched: 7.

This clone was found once. CDR3 region: CASSYAGLGNTEAFF. The CDR3 DNA reads as TGTGCCAGCAGCTACGCAGGGTTAGGGAACACTGAAGCTTTCTTT. The chain uses TRBV13 and TRBJ1-1; tentative D call: TRBD1 (5 bases). Trimming took off 4 bases at V and 1 base at J, with 13 bases between the two ends. Germline CDR1 is PRHDT and CDR2 is FYEKMQ (reference sequence). This CDR3 region has 15 residues.

V usage is TRBV5-1 and J usage is TRBJ1-6; 10 bases map to TRBD1. Germline V gene data show CDR1 as SGHRS and CDR2 as YFSETQ. V shed 4 bases, J shed 9 bases, and the junction held 7 bases outside the gene matches. This CDR3 is built from 15 residues. CDR3 region: CASSTTGGEFSPLHF. DNA for the CDR3: TGCGCCAGCAGCACGACAGGGGGCGAGTTTTCACCCCTCCACTTT.

The chain employs TRBV7-2 and TRBJ1-6; no definite D call. Germline V gene data show CDR1 as SGHTA and CDR2 as FQGNSA. This CDR3 has 15 residues. V lost 3 bases to trimming and J lost 10 bases, with 16 bases between them. The CDR3 loop is CASSFVRASGSPLHF. The DNA of the CDR3 is TGTGCCAGCAGCTTTGTGAGAGCATCCGGGTCACCCCTCCACTTT. Looking up the rest from reference TRBV7-2 and TRBJ1-6 gives the full variable domain: GAGVSQSPSNKVTEKGKDVELRCDPISGHTALYWYRQSLGQGLEFLIYFQGNSAPDKSGLPSDRFSAERTGGSVSTLTIQRTQQEDSAVYLCASSFVRASGSPLHFGNGTRLTVT.